A selection of T cell receptor beta chains follows, all from one sample in a study of shared clonotypes between healthy human individuals. Some clones are missing from TCRdb's copy, which holds only in-frame ones; the method was immunoSEQ multiplex PCR. The table records about 2,500,000 clones, around nine tenths of them present only once. Sequencing was done on a sample of naive CD4+ T cells sorted from blood. The receptor source for this set is a man younger than 35 in good health. Both conserved end residues are trimmed from each CDR3. The order of the fields is J gene, V gene, D gene, CDR3 protein. D genes are given only for firm matches.

j_call: TRBJ1-1
v_call: TRBV6-5
d_call: TRBD1
cdr3_aa: ASRPRDSFEAF

j_call: TRBJ2-5
v_call: TRBV10-3
d_call: .
cdr3_aa: ASQWAEKETQY

j_call: TRBJ2-1
v_call: TRBV10-3
d_call: .
cdr3_aa: AAGPNYHEQF

j_call: TRBJ2-5
v_call: TRBV9
d_call: TRBD2
cdr3_aa: ASSVGTSRETQY

j_call: TRBJ1-5
v_call: TRBV5-6
d_call: .
cdr3_aa: ASSLGGTPDQPQH

j_call: TRBJ2-1
v_call: TRBV5-1
d_call: TRBD2
cdr3_aa: ASSTSGTYNEQF

j_call: TRBJ2-1
v_call: TRBV11-2
d_call: TRBD1
cdr3_aa: ASSWTGVNEQF

j_call: TRBJ2-1
v_call: TRBV10-1
d_call: .
cdr3_aa: ASSALGLGEQF

j_call: TRBJ2-3
v_call: TRBV5-1
d_call: TRBD2
cdr3_aa: ASSWGGSTESTDTQY

j_call: TRBJ1-2
v_call: TRBV6-5
d_call: TRBD1
cdr3_aa: ASSPTGAAGYT

j_call: TRBJ2-3
v_call: TRBV9
d_call: .
cdr3_aa: ASSGEADTQY

j_call: TRBJ2-2
v_call: TRBV7-9
d_call: .
cdr3_aa: ASSFRGDTGELF

j_call: TRBJ2-5
v_call: TRBV30
d_call: TRBD2
cdr3_aa: AWRAGTSPRETQY

j_call: TRBJ1-1
v_call: TRBV7-2
d_call: .
cdr3_aa: ASSRTRGNTEAF

j_call: TRBJ1-4
v_call: TRBV5-4
d_call: .
cdr3_aa: ASSQDVAQGPEKLF

j_call: TRBJ1-1
v_call: TRBV13
d_call: .
cdr3_aa: ASSLVFESGSGYL

j_call: .
v_call: TRBV11-3
d_call: .
cdr3_aa: ASSPGAGAHEQY

j_call: TRBJ2-1
v_call: TRBV9
d_call: .
cdr3_aa: ASSVAGGNEQF

j_call: TRBJ1-2
v_call: TRBV2
d_call: .
cdr3_aa: ASSEMKGGGYT

j_call: TRBJ2-5
v_call: TRBV28
d_call: TRBD2
cdr3_aa: ASSRGGLETQY

j_call: TRBJ1-4
v_call: TRBV19
d_call: .
cdr3_aa: ASTQGRLNEKLF

j_call: TRBJ1-3
v_call: TRBV30
d_call: .
cdr3_aa: AFAGSGNTIY

j_call: TRBJ2-2
v_call: TRBV27
d_call: .
cdr3_aa: ASSSPGRVGSGELF

j_call: TRBJ1-3
v_call: TRBV5-8
d_call: .
cdr3_aa: ASSFGYGTGNTIY

j_call: TRBJ2-7
v_call: TRBV6-5
d_call: .
cdr3_aa: ASRSSGAYEQY

j_call: TRBJ2-1
v_call: TRBV5-1
d_call: TRBD2
cdr3_aa: ASSPLTSGTWNEQF

j_call: TRBJ1-4
v_call: TRBV7-9
d_call: .
cdr3_aa: ASSLAKQFNEKLF

j_call: TRBJ1-4
v_call: TRBV5-1
d_call: TRBD1
cdr3_aa: ASSAGTGDEKLF

j_call: TRBJ2-5
v_call: TRBV27
d_call: .
cdr3_aa: ASSSTNSQETQY

j_call: TRBJ2-2
v_call: TRBV5-1
d_call: .
cdr3_aa: ASSLEFGRADGELF

j_call: TRBJ1-4
v_call: TRBV29-1
d_call: TRBD1
cdr3_aa: SVGDRGEKLF

j_call: TRBJ2-1
v_call: TRBV4-3
d_call: TRBD2
cdr3_aa: ASSRVGGGSSYNEQF

j_call: TRBJ2-1
v_call: TRBV5-8
d_call: .
cdr3_aa: ASSLGTVSYNEQF

j_call: TRBJ2-4
v_call: TRBV7-2
d_call: .
cdr3_aa: ASSSCRGLRRNIQY

j_call: TRBJ2-1
v_call: TRBV11-3
d_call: TRBD2
cdr3_aa: ASSLVRLAGGAYNEQF

j_call: TRBJ1-5
v_call: TRBV19
d_call: TRBD1
cdr3_aa: ASSTSGQGNQPQH

j_call: TRBJ2-3
v_call: TRBV7-2
d_call: .
cdr3_aa: ASRGRVLGTDTQY

j_call: TRBJ1-2
v_call: TRBV4-1
d_call: TRBD1
cdr3_aa: ASSAGDRDLNYGYT

j_call: TRBJ2-3
v_call: TRBV9
d_call: .
cdr3_aa: ASSVGWTDTQY

j_call: .
v_call: TRBV7-2
d_call: .
cdr3_aa: ASSKGLRDYEQY

j_call: TRBJ2-5
v_call: TRBV9
d_call: .
cdr3_aa: ASSVGVTYREETQY

j_call: .
v_call: TRBV25-1
d_call: .
cdr3_aa: ASSVGLTYEQY

j_call: TRBJ1-6
v_call: TRBV4-1
d_call: .
cdr3_aa: ASSQGAYNSPLH

j_call: TRBJ1-2
v_call: TRBV6-5
d_call: .
cdr3_aa: ASSYRFLGHYGYT

j_call: TRBJ1-2
v_call: TRBV9
d_call: .
cdr3_aa: ASSAEERSAYGYT

j_call: TRBJ1-1
v_call: TRBV7-2
d_call: TRBD1
cdr3_aa: ASSLGTGNTEAF

j_call: TRBJ2-3
v_call: TRBV6-1
d_call: .
cdr3_aa: ASRAGSTDTQY

j_call: TRBJ2-5
v_call: TRBV28
d_call: .
cdr3_aa: ASSLVSPETQY

j_call: TRBJ1-3
v_call: TRBV7-2
d_call: .
cdr3_aa: ASSPRWGEGNTIY

j_call: TRBJ2-7
v_call: TRBV9
d_call: .
cdr3_aa: ARRRAGEQY

j_call: TRBJ2-7
v_call: TRBV5-6
d_call: TRBD2
cdr3_aa: ASSIGLAGAYEQY

j_call: .
v_call: TRBV7-2
d_call: TRBD2
cdr3_aa: ASSLAESYEQY

j_call: TRBJ2-3
v_call: TRBV30
d_call: .
cdr3_aa: AYWGTDTQY

j_call: TRBJ2-5
v_call: TRBV19
d_call: TRBD2
cdr3_aa: ASSPPSGTSGRETQY

j_call: TRBJ2-5
v_call: TRBV7-2
d_call: TRBD2
cdr3_aa: ASSLQAGGPETQY

j_call: TRBJ1-4
v_call: TRBV6-4
d_call: .
cdr3_aa: ASSPDRLRREKLF

j_call: TRBJ2-7
v_call: TRBV2
d_call: .
cdr3_aa: ASSKSSYEQY